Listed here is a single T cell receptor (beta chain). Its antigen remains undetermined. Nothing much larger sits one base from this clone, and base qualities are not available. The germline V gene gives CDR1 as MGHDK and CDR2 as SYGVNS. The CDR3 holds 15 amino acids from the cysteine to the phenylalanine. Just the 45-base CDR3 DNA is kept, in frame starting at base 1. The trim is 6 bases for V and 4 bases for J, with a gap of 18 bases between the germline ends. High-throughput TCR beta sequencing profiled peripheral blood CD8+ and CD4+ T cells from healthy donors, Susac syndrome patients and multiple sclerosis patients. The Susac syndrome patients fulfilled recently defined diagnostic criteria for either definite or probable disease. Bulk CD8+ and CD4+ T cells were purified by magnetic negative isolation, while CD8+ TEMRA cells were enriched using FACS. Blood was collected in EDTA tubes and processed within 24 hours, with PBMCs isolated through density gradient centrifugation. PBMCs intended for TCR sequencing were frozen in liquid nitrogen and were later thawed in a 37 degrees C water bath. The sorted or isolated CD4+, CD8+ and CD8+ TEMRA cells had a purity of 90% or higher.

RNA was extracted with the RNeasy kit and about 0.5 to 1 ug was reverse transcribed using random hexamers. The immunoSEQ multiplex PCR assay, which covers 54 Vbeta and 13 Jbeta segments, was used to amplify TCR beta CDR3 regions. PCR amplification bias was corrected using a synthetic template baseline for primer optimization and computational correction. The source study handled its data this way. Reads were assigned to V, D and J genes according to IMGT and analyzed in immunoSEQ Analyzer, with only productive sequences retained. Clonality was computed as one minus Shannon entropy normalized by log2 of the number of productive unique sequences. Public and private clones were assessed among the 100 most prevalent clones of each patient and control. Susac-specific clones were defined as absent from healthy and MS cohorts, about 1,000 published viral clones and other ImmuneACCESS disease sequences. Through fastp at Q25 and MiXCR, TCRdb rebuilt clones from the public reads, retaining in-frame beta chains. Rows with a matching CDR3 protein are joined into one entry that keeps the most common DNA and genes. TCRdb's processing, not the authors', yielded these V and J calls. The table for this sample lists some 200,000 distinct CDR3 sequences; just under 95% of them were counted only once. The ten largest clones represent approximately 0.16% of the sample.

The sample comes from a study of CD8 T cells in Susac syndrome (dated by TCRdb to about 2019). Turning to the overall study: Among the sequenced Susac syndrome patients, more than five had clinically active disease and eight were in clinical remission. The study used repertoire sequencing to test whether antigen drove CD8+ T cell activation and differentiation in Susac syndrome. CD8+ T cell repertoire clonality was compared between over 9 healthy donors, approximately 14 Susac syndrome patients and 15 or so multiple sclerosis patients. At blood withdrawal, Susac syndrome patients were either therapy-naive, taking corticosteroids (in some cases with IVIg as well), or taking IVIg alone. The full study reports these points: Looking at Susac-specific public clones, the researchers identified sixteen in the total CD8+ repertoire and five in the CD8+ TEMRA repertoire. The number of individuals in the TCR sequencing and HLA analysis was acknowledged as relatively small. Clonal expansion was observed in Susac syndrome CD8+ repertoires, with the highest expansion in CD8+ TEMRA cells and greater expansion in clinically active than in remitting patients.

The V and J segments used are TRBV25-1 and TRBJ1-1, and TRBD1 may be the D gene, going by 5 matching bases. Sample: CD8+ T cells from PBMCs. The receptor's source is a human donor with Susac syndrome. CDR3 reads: CASSGGGVLGTEAFF. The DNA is TGTGCCAGCAGCGGGGGGGGTGTCCTGGGCACTGAAGCTTTCTTT. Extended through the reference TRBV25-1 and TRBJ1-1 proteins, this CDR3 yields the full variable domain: EADIYQTPRYLVIGTGKKITLECSQTMGHDKMYWYQQDPGMELHLIHYSYGVNSTEKGDLSSESTVSRIRTEHFPLTLESARPSHTSQYLCASSGGGVLGTEAFFGQGTRLTVV.